A single sample gave rise to the 5 T cell receptor beta chains below, sequenced in a study of shared clonotypes between healthy human individuals (dated by TCRdb to 2018 to 2021). CD8 naive samples consisted of CD45RO-negative cells that were positively selected for CCR7, yielding a CD45RA+CCR7+ population without TemRA cells. The method behind the library was the immunoSEQ multiplex PCR assay. Here the immuneACCESS table is served through TCRdb, limited to in-frame sequences with V and J called. Missing clones are a known gap in these copies; in checked studies unresolved V genes cover under half, and the rest lacks a known reason. Here the sample has around 2,000,000 clones; about 95% occur a single time. The biggest ten clones account for 0.85% to 1.2% of the sample. Sequencing was done on a sample of naive CD8+ T cells sorted from blood. Sample cell subset or site, as interpreted from the label and publication: CD45RA+CCR7+. The receptors here all came from a young man in good health.

V gene TRBV28 combines with J gene TRBJ2-3; D uncertain. Germline lookup yields CDR1 MDHEN and CDR2 SYDVKM. This CDR3 is 16 amino acids long. Trimming shortened V by 5 bases and J by 0 bases, and 15 bases separated the two germline ends. The CDR3 here is CASSPPIGTSTDTQYF. The CDR3 region has the DNA TGTGCCAGCAGTCCTCCGATCGGAACTAGCACAGATACGCAGTATTTT.

The V gene is TRBV6-6, the J gene TRBJ2-7, with D tentatively TRBD2 (6 bases). The CDR3 runs 14 residues. Between the trimmed V and J ends, which lost 5 bases and 2 bases, there was a span of 13 bases. From germline, CDR1 is MNHNY and CDR2 SVGAGI (reference sequence). The CDR3 region is CASSQGGEAYEQYF. The CDR3 bases are TGTGCCAGCAGTCAAGGAGGGGAAGCCTACGAGCAGTACTTC.

The rearrangement links TRBV7-2 to TRBJ2-2, with unresolved D. The CDR3 covers 14 residues. V was trimmed by 2 bases and J by 4 bases, leaving 8 bases between them. Per germline, CDR1 SGHTA and CDR2 FQGNSA. CDR3 residues: CASSLPGGTGELFF. The CDR3 DNA reads as TGTGCCAGCAGCTTACCTGGCGGCACCGGGGAGCTGTTTTTT. The variable domain in full, with the rest retrieved from reference TRBV7-2 and TRBJ2-2, is GAGVSQSPSNKVTEKGKDVELRCDPISGHTALYWYRQSLGQGLEFLIYFQGNSAPDKSGLPSDRFSAERTGGSVSTLTIQRTQQEDSAVYLCASSLPGGTGELFFGEGSRLTVL.

This chain links TRBV5-6 with TRBJ2-3; D not resolved. Trimming cost V 2 bases and J 4 bases, with 8 bases left between them. The length of the CDR3 is 13 residues. Germline V gene data show CDR1 as SGHDT and CDR2 as YYEEEE. CDR3 sequence: CASSLPGSDTQYF. The DNA for the CDR3 is TGTGCCAGCAGCTTACCAGGTTCAGATACGCAGTATTTT.

In its sample, this clone was seen once. The CDR3 DNA is TGTGCCAGCAGTTCAACCCCTTCCTACAATGAGCAGTTCTTC. This sequence encodes CASSSTPSYNEQFF. V gene TRBV28 combines with J gene TRBJ2-1; D gene ambiguous. The germline CDR1 and CDR2 sequences are MDHEN and SYDVKM. This CDR3 has 14 amino acids. Trimming stripped 4 bases from V and 1 base from J, with 8 bases between.